What follows is one T cell receptor (beta chain) and its context. These data come from a study of T cells after somatic rescue of genetic block. Here immunoSEQ multiplex PCR was the method, and the copy in TCRdb shows in-frame clones only, minus some. The sample lists around 14,000 clones; roughly 70% were seen once. Trimming shortened V by 1 base and J by 6 bases, and 13 bases separated the two germline ends. The CDR3 is made up of 15 amino acids. Looked up from germline, CDR1 is SGHAT and CDR2 is FQNNGV. The TCR sequence derives from a man aged 18 to 29. Material: peripheral blood mononuclear cells (PBMCs). The gene calls are TRBV11-2 and TRBJ1-5; perhaps TRBD1 as D (5 bases). CDR3 sequence reads: CASSLGGGMGQPQHF. The CDR3 nucleotides are TGTGCCAGCAGCTTAGGCGGGGGGATGGGTCAGCCCCAGCATTTT.